The 17 T cell receptor beta chains below all came from one sample that was sequenced in a study of OX40 agonist ivuxolimab in advanced cancers. Produced via immunoSEQ multiplex PCR; TCRdb's table is partial and in-frame only. The sample has roughly 80,000 clones; about four fifths are singletons. The sample was CD4+ or CD8+ T cells sorted from blood, taken in a trial of the OX40 agonist ivuxolimab. All receptors derive from an adult with an advanced solid tumor such as melanoma, head and neck, liver or kidney cancer.

This clone was detected a few times. The chain is built from TRBV29-1 and TRBJ2-6; D might be TRBD2 (6 bases). The CDR3 covers 15 residues. CDR1 and CDR2 (germline): SQVTM, ANQGSEA. V was pared by 2 bases and J by 9 bases, with 17 bases between. The CDR3: CSVESARGGGNVLTF. CDR3 coding DNA: TGCAGCGTTGAAAGCGCTAGGGGAGGTGGCAACGTCCTGACTTTC. The variable domain in full, completed from reference TRBV29-1 and TRBJ2-6, reads SAVISQKPSRDICQRGTSLTIQCQVDSQVTMMFWYRQQPGQSLTLIATANQGSEATYESGFVIDKFPISRPNLTFSTLTVSNMSPEDSSIYLCSVESARGGGNVLTFGAGSRLTVL.

This chain links TRBV9 with TRBJ1-2; no reliable D call. V shed 0 bases and J shed 5 bases, with 5 bases lying between them. The CDR3 has 12 amino acids. Germline CDR1 SGDLS, CDR2 YYNGEE. The CDR3, as DNA: TGTGCCAGCAGCGTAGGAGGATATGGCTACACCTTC. Its protein product is CASSVGGYGYTF.

This clone was picked up one time. The V and J genes are TRBV5-8 and TRBJ2-7, with D tentatively TRBD1 (6 bases). The ends were cut back, 4 bases at V and 0 bases at J, with 17 bases in the middle. Germline values: CDR1 SGHTS, CDR2 YDEGEE. The CDR3 has 16 residues. CDR3 coding DNA: TGTGCCAGCAGCCCCCGGGCAGGGGTTATCTCCTACGAGCAGTACTTC. It is translated as CASSPRAGVISYEQYF.

This clone was picked up a small number of times. This CDR3 reads CASSSGTTDTQYF. The CDR3 DNA sequence: TGTGCCAGCAGCAGCGGGACCACAGATACGCAGTATTTT. This sequence joins TRBV7-3 and TRBJ2-3; TRBD2 aligns across 7 bases. The J segment lost 2 bases and the V segment lost 5 bases, leaving 1 base of the junction unmatched. Germline V lookup: CDR1 SGHTA, CDR2 FQGTGA. CDR3 length: 13 amino acids. Together with reference TRBV7-3 and TRBJ2-3, the CDR3 gives the full variable domain: GAGVSQTPSNKVTEKGKYVELRCDPISGHTALYWYRQSLGQGPEFLIYFQGTGAADDSGLPNDRFFAVRPEGSVSTLKIQRTERGDSAVYLCASSSGTTDTQYFGPGTRLTVL.

The V gene is TRBV18, the J gene TRBJ1-2; a possible D gene is TRBD1 (6 bases). This CDR3 comprises 14 residues. V dropped 4 bases and J dropped 8 bases, with 17 bases sitting between them. The germline CDR1 and CDR2 sequences are KGHSH and LQKENI. The CDR3 DNA sequence: TGTGCCAGCTCACTACTGGAGACAGGAGACGGCTACACCTTC. This gives the protein CASSLLETGDGYTF.

The chain combines TRBV5-4 with TRBJ2-2; 12 nucleotides agree with TRBD1. With V trimmed by 3 bases and J by 7 bases, 4 bases remained unmatched. Germline CDR1 SGHNT, CDR2 YYREEE (reference sequence). The CDR3 contains 15 residues. The CDR3 sequence: CASSWDRGRSGELFF. DNA of the CDR3: TGTGCCAGCAGCTGGGACAGGGGGCGGAGCGGGGAGCTGTTTTTT.

The CDR3: CASSLSWGNTIYF. In nucleotides, the CDR3 is TGTGCCAGCAGTCTCAGCTGGGGAAACACCATATATTTT. The chain employs TRBV6-5 and TRBJ1-3; unclear D gene. This CDR3 region has 13 residues. Germline V CDR1 and CDR2: MNHEY, SVGAGI. Deletions cut 5 bases from V and 4 bases from J, with 9 bases between.

The rearrangement links TRBV18 to TRBJ1-2; D is unresolved. Germline assignment: CDR1 KGHSH and CDR2 LQKENI. The CDR3 consists of 14 residues. V gave up 0 bases and J gave up 2 bases, with 7 bases separating them. CDR3 sequence (DNA): TGTGCCAGCTCACCACCGGACGGGAACTATGGCTACACCTTC. Protein sequence: CASSPPDGNYGYTF. Full variable domain (remainder filled in from reference TRBV18 and TRBJ1-2): NAGVMQNPRHLVRRRGQEARLRCSPMKGHSHVYWYRQLPEEGLKFMVYLQKENIIDESGMPKERFSAEFPKEGPSILRIQQVVRGDSAAYFCASSPPDGNYGYTFGSGTRLTVV.

The chain recombines TRBV29-1 with TRBJ1-2, with a tentative D call TRBD1 (5 bases). Deletions cut 5 bases from V and 2 bases from J, with 12 bases between. This CDR3 contains 13 residues. Germline V lookup: CDR1 SQVTM, CDR2 ANQGSEA. CDR3 coding DNA: TGCAGCGTTAACGAGGCAGGGAACTATGGCTACACCTTC. Its translation: CSVNEAGNYGYTF.

V is TRBV4-1 and J is TRBJ2-7; D gene uncertain. Germline loops: CDR1 MGHRA, CDR2 YSYEKL. The CDR3 spans 16 residues. The V and J ends lost 0 bases and 3 bases respectively, with 15 bases between them. The DNA of the CDR3 is TGCGCCAGCAGCCAAGATGGTATTAGAAGAGGCTACGAGCAGTACTTC. Encoded protein: CASSQDGIRRGYEQYF.

The V and J genes are TRBV11-2 and TRBJ1-1; D gene ambiguous. The CDR3 totals 15 residues. The germline V gene encodes CDR1 SGHAT and CDR2 FQNNGV. V lost 1 base and J 1 base, leaving 10 bases between the germline ends. The CDR3 coding sequence is TGTGCCAGCAGCTTAGTCATCGGCAGGAACACTGAAGCTTTCTTT. It translates to CASSLVIGRNTEAFF.

V is TRBV7-2 and J is TRBJ2-3; the D gene is possibly TRBD2 (5 bases). Looked up from germline, CDR1 is SGHTA and CDR2 is FQGNSA. The CDR3 is made up of 16 amino acids. V lost 2 bases and J 5 bases, leaving 17 bases between the germline ends. In DNA form, the CDR3 reads TGTGCCAGCAGCTTAAGGACTGAAACACACAGAGATACGCAGTATTTT. This translates into CASSLRTETHRDTQYF.

The V gene is TRBV6-5, the J gene TRBJ2-7; unclear D gene. Trimming stripped 2 bases from V and 2 bases from J, with 10 bases between. CDR3 length equals 14 residues. Germline CDR1 MNHEY, CDR2 SVGAGI. The CDR3 is CASSYGDGAYEQYF. As DNA, the CDR3 is TGTGCCAGCAGTTACGGCGACGGAGCCTACGAGCAGTACTTC.

The V gene is TRBV27, the J gene TRBJ2-3; 9 bases map to TRBD2. The CDR3 is 15 residues long. The trim removed 2 bases at V and 6 bases at J, leaving 6 bases unmatched. Per germline, CDR1 MNHEY and CDR2 SMNVEV (reference sequence). DNA of the CDR3: TGTGCCAGCAGTTTACGCGGGGGGGTTACTGATACGCAGTATTTT. Its protein product is CASSLRGGVTDTQYF.

To note about this clone: The junction departs from germline at one end; a sequencing error may be responsible. V gene TRBV5-1 combines with J gene TRBJ1-1, with 8 bases lining up with TRBD1. Looked up from germline, CDR1 is SGHRS and CDR2 is YFSETQ. This CDR3 has 14 amino acids. The CDR3, as DNA: TGCGCCAGCAGCTTACAGGGGGACAACACTAAAGCTTTCTTT. Encoded protein: CASSLQGDNTKAFF.

In its sample, this clone was seen a few times. The chain has TRBV7-8 and TRBJ1-1; D not certain. The CDR3 covers 11 residues. Trimming left V 5 bases short and J 8 bases short, with 9 bases between. Per the germline V gene, CDR1 is SGHVS and CDR2 is FQNEAQ. The CDR3 nucleotides are TGTGCCAGCAGCCCGTACAAAGAAGCTTTCTTT. Translating it yields CASSPYKEAFF.

This clone has a handful of counts. This chain uses TRBV18 with TRBJ2-1; 10 nucleotides line up with TRBD2. The CDR3 consists of 14 residues. Losses at the gene ends were 3 bases for V and 6 bases for J; bases not matched to a gene: 2. From germline, CDR1 is KGHSH and CDR2 LQKENI. The CDR3 coding sequence is TGTGCCAGCTCACCGGGACTAGCGACCAATGAGCAGTTCTTC. It is translated as CASSPGLATNEQFF.